This T cell receptor (beta chain) was identified in a study of T-cell memory formation after mild COVID-19. The CDR3 is made up of 18 amino acids. Germline V lookup: CDR1 ENHRY, CDR2 SYGVKD. Unmatched junction bases numbered 2, after V lost 1 base and J lost 0 bases. There are a few counts of this clonotype. Its cognate antigen is unknown. TCRdb processed the 5' RACE reads anew with MiXCR; each CDR3 protein has one entry. The sample consists of just under 550,000 distinct CDR3 sequences, just over 20% of them appearing once. Overall study findings and caveats: Of the contracting clones, CD4+ ones lay mainly in CM and EM, and CD8+ ones in EMRA.

This clonotype was obtained from an adult woman who had mild COVID-19 (a few samples of this study predate the infection). Cell type and time point are not known. The rearrangement uses TRBV10-3 and TRBJ2-2; TRBD2 matches 13 bases. Specimen: PBMCs or a T cell subset sorted from them (not recorded which). This chain's CDR3 is CAISEYGTSGTNTGELFF. CDR3 in DNA: TGTGCCATCAGTGAGTACGGGACTAGCGGGACGAACACCGGGGAGCTGTTTTTT.